The 16 T cell receptor beta chains in this list originate from one sample, sequenced in a study of resident and recirculating memory T cells in vitiligo. Sequencing used immunoSEQ multiplex PCR; TCRdb keeps in-frame clones, though not all of them. The table records over a hundred clones, approximately 84% of them present only once. The sequenced material came from non-lesional skin. As for subset: normal-appearing skin under Wood's lamp, at least 2 cm from depigmented macule. These receptors all come from a male donor with vitiligo.

V and J are TRBV27 and TRBJ2-1; 7 bases are shared with TRBD1. V was pared by 2 bases and J by 8 bases, with 6 bases of the junction left unmatched. The CDR3 totals 14 residues. Germline CDR1 is MNHEY and CDR2 is SMNVEV (reference sequence). In DNA form, the CDR3 reads TGTGCCAGCAGTTTAGAGACAGGGTGGCATGAGCAGTTCTTC. Its translation is CASSLETGWHEQFF.

This clone was picked up one time. The V call is TRBV7-3, the J call TRBJ2-1; 8 bases are shared with TRBD2. The V gene end was trimmed by 5 bases and the J gene end by 2 bases; junction bases not matched to a gene: 5. The CDR3 is 15 residues long. CDR1 is SGHTA, CDR2 FQGTGA, per germline. The CDR3: CASSLREGAYNEQFF. The CDR3, as DNA: TGTGCCAGCAGCCTACGGGAGGGCGCCTACAATGAGCAGTTCTTC.

This chain joins TRBV7-9 and TRBJ2-1; 9 bases are a match to TRBD1. Germline V gives CDR1 SEHNR, CDR2 FQNEAQ (reference sequence). This CDR3 has 15 amino acids. V lost 6 bases to trimming and J lost 2 bases; unmatched junction nucleotides: 5. The CDR3 region is CASSWGQGPYNEQFF. DNA for the CDR3: TGTGCCAGCAGTTGGGGACAGGGACCCTACAATGAGCAGTTCTTC.

The V call is TRBV5-6, the J call TRBJ2-1; 8 bases map to TRBD2. V trimming: 0 bases; J trimming: 4 bases; junction bases outside the gene matches: 9. Germline-derived CDR1 and CDR2 are SGHDT and YYEEEE. The CDR3 runs to 17 residues. The CDR3 loop is CASSLDGSGGGYNEQFF. CDR3 DNA sequence: TGTGCCAGCAGCTTGGACGGGAGCGGCGGGGGGTACAATGAGCAGTTCTTC.

This sequence joins TRBV10-1 and TRBJ2-1; 8 nucleotides line up with TRBD2. This CDR3 has 14 residues. Germline CDR1 is WNHNN and CDR2 is SYGVQD (reference sequence). With 3 bases clipped from V and 5 bases from J, the junction kept 3 bases outside the gene matches. As DNA, the CDR3 is TGCGCCAGCAGTGACCCGGGGGGGAACAATGAGCAGTTCTTC. This codes for CASSDPGGNNEQFF.

The chain joins TRBV28 to TRBJ2-7, with 11 bases aligning to TRBD2. CDR1 is MDHEN and CDR2 is SYDVKM in the germline V gene. V dropped 3 bases and J dropped 2; count of bases not matched to a gene: 9. The CDR3 covers 17 residues. CDR3 in amino acids: CASSLISGRARTYEQYF. CDR3 sequence (DNA): TGTGCCAGCAGTTTGATTAGCGGGAGGGCCAGGACCTACGAGCAGTACTTC.

The chain carries TRBV7-9 and TRBJ2-2; possible D gene TRBD1, 6 bases. Germline V gives CDR1 SEHNR, CDR2 FQNEAQ (reference sequence). CDR3 length: 15 residues. V lost 1 base and J lost 0, with 6 bases in between. The CDR3 coding sequence is TGTGCCAGCAGCTTAGGGACAGCGAACACCGGGGAGCTGTTTTTT. It specifies CASSLGTANTGELFF.

The chain combines TRBV20-1 with TRBJ2-7; tentatively, D is TRBD1 (6 bases). The CDR3 has 11 residues. CDR1 is DFQATT, CDR2 SNEGSKA, per germline (reference sequence). The V end lost 6 bases, the J end lost 8 bases, and 14 bases lay between the germline ends. CDR3 loop: CSANTGLKQYF. As DNA, the CDR3 is TGCAGTGCAAATACAGGGCTAAAGCAGTACTTC.

This CDR3 is CASSLVSGLVYGYTF. CDR3 nucleotides: TGCGCCAGCAGCTTGGTGTCAGGGTTGGTTTATGGCTACACCTTC. V is TRBV5-1 and J is TRBJ1-2, with a tentative D call TRBD1 (5 bases). Germline lookup yields CDR1 SGHRS and CDR2 YFSETQ. Between the trimmed V and J ends, which lost 0 bases and 5 bases, there was a span of 14 bases. The CDR3 runs 15 residues.

This chain uses TRBV5-6 with TRBJ1-1; 11 bases are a match to TRBD1. The germline V gene encodes CDR1 SGHDT and CDR2 YYEEEE. The CDR3 runs to 15 residues. Trimming removed 2 bases from V and 4 bases from J; junction bases left unmatched: 4. As DNA, the CDR3 is TGTGCCAGCAGCTTTAGGACAGGGGGCTTCACTGAAGCTTTCTTT. This sequence encodes CASSFRTGGFTEAFF. Full variable domain (missing parts from reference TRBV5-6 and TRBJ1-1): DAGVTQSPTHLIKTRGQQVTLRCSPKSGHDTVSWYQQALGQGPQFIFQYYEEEERQRGNFPDRFSGHQFPNYSSELNVNALLLGDSALYLCASSFRTGGFTEAFFGQGTRLTVV.

This sequence joins TRBV11-1 and TRBJ2-7; 12 bases map to TRBD1. CDR3 length: 14 residues. Germline assignment: CDR1 SGHAT and CDR2 FQDESV (reference sequence). V lost 5 bases and J lost 6; bases outside the gene matches: 5. CDR3 loop: CASSPRDRGLEQYF. DNA of the CDR3: TGTGCCAGCAGCCCCCGGGACAGGGGGCTCGAGCAGTACTTC.

This rearrangement joins TRBV7-9 to TRBJ2-5; 11 nucleotides align to TRBD2. The CDR3 has 15 residues. CDR1 SEHNR and CDR2 FQNEAQ come from the germline V gene (reference sequence). V was clipped by 5 bases and J by 4 bases; unmatched bases: 6. CDR3 residues: CASSPVAGGLETQYF. The DNA for the CDR3 is TGTGCCAGCAGCCCGGTAGCGGGAGGGCTAGAGACCCAGTACTTC.

The rearrangement joins TRBV27 to TRBJ2-7, with D hard to call. Per germline, CDR1 MNHEY and CDR2 SMNVEV (reference sequence). The ends were cut back, 6 bases at V and 0 bases at J, with 9 bases in the middle. The CDR3 has 13 residues. CDR3 region: CASSYKSSYEQYF. In DNA, the CDR3 is TGTGCCAGCAGCTATAAGAGCTCCTACGAGCAGTACTTC.

The chain couples TRBV29-1 to TRBJ2-6; D unresolved. The CDR3 spans 17 residues. Germline CDR1 SQVTM, CDR2 ANQGSEA. The V end lost 4 bases, the J end lost 5 bases, and 21 bases lay between the germline ends. The CDR3: CSVVQRSIQSRANVLTF. Here the CDR3 DNA reads TGCAGCGTTGTACAACGTAGCATACAAAGTCGGGCCAACGTCCTGACTTTC.

CDR3 sequence: CSVGVRQKGFF. DNA for the CDR3: TGCAGCGTTGGAGTTCGACAGAAGGGGTTCTTC. The V and J genes are TRBV29-1 and TRBJ2-1; the D gene is possibly TRBD1 (5 bases). CDR1 and CDR2 from the germline V gene are SQVTM and ANQGSEA. Trimming took off 4 bases at V and 15 bases at J, with 16 bases between the two ends. The CDR3 is 11 amino acids.

The V gene is TRBV7-9, the J gene TRBJ1-2; 10 nucleotides match TRBD1. With V trimmed by 4 bases and J by 8 bases, 10 bases remained unmatched. The germline gives CDR1 SEHNR, CDR2 FQNEAQ (reference sequence). The CDR3 loop spans 15 amino acids. CDR3 sequence: CASSSSGTGDRGYTF. CDR3 DNA sequence: TGTGCCAGCAGCTCTTCCGGGACAGGGGATAGGGGCTACACCTTC.